This TCR beta chain was recorded in a study of post-analysis software for immune sequencing data. Across the whole study: There were relapsing-remitting, secondary progressive and progressive-relapsing multiple sclerosis among the disease courses included.

Libraries were made from TCR beta cDNA, and they carried unique molecular identifiers. T cells numbering about 0.85 to 11 million yielded cDNA molecules that totaled roughly 500,000. TCRdb called the PCR reads again in MiXCR, with one record for every CDR3 protein. The sample records 450,000 to 650,000 distinct CDR3 sequences, about 40% being singletons. Sequenced input: blood. The source is a girl under 18 with multiple sclerosis.

The CDR3 is CASSFFGAGETGELFF. The CDR3 region has the DNA TGCGCCAGCAGCTTCTTCGGAGCGGGAGAAACCGGGGAGCTGTTTTTT. The chain combines TRBV5-1 with TRBJ2-2, with 8 positions matching TRBD2. V lost 2 bases, J lost 5 bases, and 8 bases stayed unmatched. Germline CDR1 reads SGHRS; CDR2 reads YFSETQ. The CDR3 runs 16 residues.